Following are 11 T cell receptor beta chains from one sample sequenced in a study of neurological immune-mediated disorders. TCRdb used MiXCR to reprocess the 5' RACE reads, holding one entry per CDR3 protein. The sample lists tens of thousands of distinct CDR3 sequences, 10% to 13% occurring once. The material sequenced was PBMCs. These receptors originate from a man in his forties in good health.

This clonotype was seen many times. The V and J genes are TRBV5-1 and TRBJ1-6, with 7 positions matching TRBD1. Trimming at V came to 1 base and at J to 5 bases, leaving 6 bases not matched to a gene. Germline assignment: CDR1 SGHRS and CDR2 YFSETQ. This CDR3 is 16 amino acids long. The CDR3 reads CASSLIPTGNNSPLHF. The CDR3 DNA reads as TGCGCCAGCAGCTTGATTCCGACAGGGAATAATTCACCCCTCCACTTT.

This chain joins TRBV11-2 and TRBJ2-3; no clear D. The V gene lost 2 bases and the J gene lost 7 bases, with 16 bases spanning the gap. The length of the CDR3 is 15 residues. Looked up from germline, CDR1 is SGHAT and CDR2 is FQNNGV. This CDR3 is CASSLRSVGLNTQYF. The CDR3 bases are TGTGCCAGCAGCTTACGGAGCGTGGGGTTGAATACGCAGTATTTT. Full variable domain (missing parts from reference TRBV11-2 and TRBJ2-3): EAGVAQSPRYKIIEKRQSVAFWCNPISGHATLYWYQQILGQGPKLLIQFQNNGVVDDSQLPKDRFSAERLKGVDSTLKIQPAKLEDSAVYLCASSLRSVGLNTQYFGPGTRLTVL.

This clonotype appeared a few times. The rearrangement links TRBV2 to TRBJ2-1; TRBD2 matches at 7 bases. V shed 7 bases and J 6 bases; nucleotides not matched to a gene: 6. There are 13 residues in the CDR3. CDR1 is SNHLY, CDR2 FYNNEI, per germline. CDR3 in amino acids: CASTLLAANEQFF. CDR3 nucleotide sequence: TGTGCCAGCACACTTCTAGCGGCCAATGAGCAGTTCTTC.

This clonotype was detected many times. This chain links TRBV28 with TRBJ1-4; possibly TRBD1 for D (5 bases). From germline, CDR1 is MDHEN and CDR2 SYDVKM. Between the trimmed V and J ends, which lost 7 bases and 8 bases, there was a span of 17 bases. This CDR3 spans 14 amino acids. The CDR3 region is CASNSGGGGEKLFF. The CDR3 DNA follows: TGTGCCAGCAACTCCGGGGGGGGAGGAGAAAAACTGTTTTTT. The whole variable domain, remainder taken from reference TRBV28 and TRBJ1-4, is DVKVTQSSRYLVKRTGEKVFLECVQDMDHENMFWYRQDPGLGLRLIYFSYDVKMKEKGDIPEGYSVSREKKERFSLILESASTNQTSMYLCASNSGGGGEKLFFGSGTQLSVL.

This clonotype was seen repeatedly, ten times or more. This CDR3 reads CASSLKAGVGETQYF. Here the CDR3 DNA reads TGTGCCAGCAGCTTAAAGGCGGGAGTGGGGGAGACCCAGTACTTC. This chain links TRBV7-3 with TRBJ2-5; 7 bases fit TRBD2. V trimming: 1 base; J trimming: 5 bases; junction bases outside the gene matches: 7. Germline CDR1 is SGHTA and CDR2 is FQGTGA. CDR3 length: 15 amino acids. Together with reference TRBV7-3 and TRBJ2-5, the CDR3 gives the full variable domain: GAGVSQTPSNKVTEKGKYVELRCDPISGHTALYWYRQSLGQGPEFLIYFQGTGAADDSGLPNDRFFAVRPEGSVSTLKIQRTERGDSAVYLCASSLKAGVGETQYFGPGTRLLVL.

This clonotype was detected ten times or more. The chain links TRBV28 to TRBJ1-5, with D possibly TRBD1 on 6 matching bases. CDR1 is MDHEN and CDR2 is SYDVKM in the germline V gene. Trimming stripped 1 base from V and 3 bases from J, with 10 bases between. This CDR3 is built from 15 residues. CDR3 bases: TGTGCCAGCAGTTTATTAGGGGACACCAATCAGCCCCAGCATTTT. Encoded protein: CASSLLGDTNQPQHF. Variable domain in full (rest from reference TRBV28 and TRBJ1-5): DVKVTQSSRYLVKRTGEKVFLECVQDMDHENMFWYRQDPGLGLRLIYFSYDVKMKEKGDIPEGYSVSREKKERFSLILESASTNQTSMYLCASSLLGDTNQPQHFGDGTRLSIL.

In this sample, this clonotype turned up a few times. The rearrangement uses TRBV12-3 or TRBV12-4 and TRBJ2-3; a possible D gene is TRBD2 (6 bases). The V end was cut by 5 bases, the J end by 0 bases, with 18 bases between. The CDR3 totals 17 residues. CDR3 bases: TGTGCCAGCAGTCTCCCCCCCCAGCGGGTCAGCACAGATACGCAGTATTTT. It translates to CASSLPPQRVSTDTQYF.

Many counts were recorded for this clonotype. V and J are TRBV9 and TRBJ2-1, with 8 bases that match TRBD2. Germline lookup yields CDR1 SGDLS and CDR2 YYNGEE. This CDR3 is 19 amino acids long. Trimming at V came to 7 bases and at J to 0 bases, leaving 18 bases not matched to a gene. The CDR3 sequence is CASCPLPSGSLSSYNEQFF. CDR3 DNA sequence: TGTGCCAGCTGCCCCCTACCTAGCGGGTCCCTGAGCTCCTACAATGAGCAGTTCTTC.

The sample holds many counts of this clonotype. V is TRBV28 and J is TRBJ1-1; D unresolved. In germline, CDR1 is MDHEN, CDR2 SYDVKM. The V end was cut by 5 bases, the J end by 5 bases, with 21 bases between. CDR3 length: 16 amino acids. The CDR3 bases are TGTGCCAGCAGTCCGACCGCGGCGCCTTTCGGGACTGAAGCTTTCTTT. Amino acid sequence: CASSPTAAPFGTEAFF.

This clonotype was recorded many times. This chain joins TRBV5-6 and TRBJ2-1, with no clear D. The CDR3 sequence is 12 residues long. Germline-derived CDR1 and CDR2 are SGHDT and YYEEEE. V gave up 4 bases and J gave up 7 bases, with 9 bases separating them. The CDR3 reads CASSQGWNEQFF. CDR3 DNA: TGTGCCAGCAGCCAAGGGTGGAATGAGCAGTTCTTC.

The chain recombines TRBV7-6 with TRBJ1-2; no clear D gene. Trimming took off 4 bases at V and 7 bases at J, with 16 bases between the two ends. The CDR3 sequence is 14 residues long. The germline gives CDR1 SGHVS, CDR2 FNYEAQ. CDR3 in amino acids: CASSSYNRGGGYTF. In DNA form, the CDR3 reads TGTGCCAGCAGCTCGTATAATCGGGGTGGTGGCTACACCTTC.